This TCR beta chain was observed in a study of beta chain features in type 1 diabetes. Study-level points and caveats: Small HLA sub-analyses could not settle whether HLA shapes TCRB rearrangement. Sequencing the cDNA could make cells with high TCR expression show up more than they should.

V shed 4 bases, J shed 2 bases, and the junction held 3 bases outside the gene matches. Germline CDR1 GTSNPN, CDR2 SVGIG (reference sequence). The CDR3 runs to 13 residues. In total, each donor contributed a single heparinised blood draw that averaged roughly 100 mL. Only a few counts were recorded for this clone. What it binds is not known. Sequenced material consisted of expressed TCRB transcripts (all of the isolated RNA was reverse transcribed). Assay: immunoSEQ multiplex PCR; the TCRdb copy retains only in-frame clones and omits some. The repertoire includes a few hundred thousand clones, around 20% of them detected once, and 0.035% to 0.05% sits in the top ten.

The sample taken for sequencing was naive CD4+ T cells from blood. The TCR sequence derives from a woman in her late teens or twenties in good health. The chain combines TRBV30 with TRBJ2-5; TRBD2 agrees at 8 bases. As DNA, the CDR3 is TGTGCCTGGAAACTAGCGGTTCAAGAGACCCAGTACTTC. This gives the protein CAWKLAVQETQYF.